This TCR beta chain was recorded in a study of blood T cell repertoires in COVID-19. Study background: Acute-phase and convalescent COVID-19 samples originated in the United States, Italy and Spain. PBMCs, B-cell-depleted T cells, or T cells were the source of the cDNA or gDNA that made up the material.

This clone showed up just a few times. Methods used by the authors: Estimated nucleated cell counts came from reference gene primer amplification. The repertoire was sequenced with immunoSEQ multiplex PCR; TCRdb's copy has only in-frame clones and lacks some. That table gives V, J and clone size, and the DNA gave D and trimming. The sample lists some 400,000 clones, roughly four fifths occurring once. This CDR3 spans 15 amino acids. Germline V lookup: CDR1 SSHAT, CDR2 FNYEAQ (reference sequence). V was cut by 4 bases and J by 1 base, with 10 bases left in between. The source is a human donor with acute or convalescent COVID-19. The donor label of this sample is uncertain. V gene TRBV7-7 combines with J gene TRBJ2-2; maybe TRBD1 (6 bases). Sequencing was done on a sample of peripheral blood. The CDR3 coding sequence is TGTGCCAGCAGCTCCGCAGGGGTGAACACCGGGGAGCTGTTTTTT. This gives the protein CASSSAGVNTGELFF.